The 13 T cell receptor beta chains below were found in one sample sequenced in a study of cytomegalovirus exposure and HLA in healthy donors. Sequencing used immunoSEQ multiplex PCR; TCRdb keeps in-frame clones, though not all of them. This repertoire shows some 310,000 clones, roughly 88% found once; its top ten account for approximately 0.95%. Sequencing used PBMCs. The receptors shown here come from a man younger than 45 in good health and CMV-seronegative.

V is TRBV28 and J is TRBJ2-7, with D possibly TRBD1 on 6 matching bases. The CDR3 covers 15 residues. V dropped 6 bases and J dropped 0 bases, with 15 bases sitting between them. Germline V CDR1 and CDR2: MDHEN, SYDVKM. The CDR3 sequence is CASRLTGERSYEQYF. The CDR3, as DNA: TGTGCCAGCAGACTGACAGGAGAACGCTCCTACGAGCAGTACTTC.

The chain links TRBV18 to TRBJ2-2; D is perhaps TRBD1 (5 bases). CDR1 is KGHSH, CDR2 LQKENI, per germline. The V end was cut by 4 bases, the J end by 6 bases, with 12 bases between. The CDR3 runs to 14 residues. The CDR3 sequence: CASSRDRTSGELFF. Here the CDR3 DNA reads TGTGCCAGCTCACGAGACAGAACCTCCGGGGAGCTGTTTTTT.

This rearrangement joins TRBV18 to TRBJ2-7; the match to TRBD1 covers 8 bases. The junction had 3 bases not matched to a gene; V was cut back by 6 bases and J by 2 bases. The germline CDR1 and CDR2 sequences are KGHSH and LQKENI. The CDR3 length is 13 residues. The chain's CDR3 is CASSDRETYEQYF. DNA for the CDR3: TGTGCCAGCTCGGACAGGGAAACCTACGAGCAGTACTTC.

This chain uses TRBV6-5 with TRBJ1-2, with D perhaps TRBD1 (5 bases). The germline gives CDR1 MNHEY, CDR2 SVGAGI. The CDR3 is made up of 16 amino acids. V dropped 0 bases and J dropped 5 bases, with 16 bases sitting between them. CDR3 region: CASSYSTMGTYYGYTF. In nucleotides, the CDR3 is TGTGCCAGCAGTTACTCAACGATGGGGACTTATTATGGCTACACCTTC.

The rearrangement links TRBV2 to TRBJ2-7, with D perhaps matching TRBD1 (6 bases). CDR3 length: 12 amino acids. Deletions cut 7 bases from V and 3 bases from J, with 10 bases between. Germline V gene data show CDR1 as SNHLY and CDR2 as FYNNEI. CDR3 amino acids: CASTRGGYEQYF. CDR3 coding DNA: TGTGCCAGCACCCGAGGGGGCTACGAGCAGTACTTC.

This clone was detected only once. The rearrangement joins TRBV7-9 to TRBJ2-7; 10 nucleotides line up with TRBD1. The V segment lost 5 bases and the J segment 4 bases; nucleotides outside the gene matches: 5. CDR1 SEHNR and CDR2 FQNEAQ come from the germline V gene (reference sequence). This CDR3 is built from 14 residues. The CDR3 reads CASSTPGQGYEQYF. The DNA of the CDR3 is TGTGCCAGCAGCACACCGGGACAGGGGTACGAGCAGTACTTC.

The chain uses TRBV25-1 and TRBJ1-2, with D hard to call. CDR1 is MGHDK and CDR2 is SYGVNS in the germline V gene. The CDR3 is 12 residues long. V lost 4 bases, J lost 5 bases, and 8 bases lay in between. The CDR3, as DNA: TGTGCCAGCAGTGGGGAGAGTTATGGCTACACCTTC. Protein: CASSGESYGYTF.

The chain combines TRBV6-5 with TRBJ1-1; D is unresolved. Between the trimmed V and J ends, which lost 5 bases and 8 bases, there was a span of 9 bases. The CDR3 extends over 11 amino acids. The germline V gene encodes CDR1 MNHEY and CDR2 SVGAGI. Here the CDR3 reads CASSQGREAFF. DNA for the CDR3: TGTGCCAGCAGTCAAGGGAGGGAAGCTTTCTTT.

In its sample, this clone was seen a few times. The V call is TRBV5-1, the J call TRBJ2-1, with unresolved D. In germline, CDR1 is SGHRS, CDR2 YFSETQ. The V end was cut by 0 bases, the J end by 9 bases, with 4 bases between. This CDR3 is built from 11 residues. The CDR3 loop is CASSLAVEQFF. The CDR3 DNA sequence: TGCGCCAGCAGCTTGGCTGTTGAGCAGTTCTTC.

V gene TRBV27 combines with J gene TRBJ1-2; D gene ambiguous. The CDR3 is 15 residues long. V gave up 10 bases and J gave up 0 bases, with 18 bases separating them. Germline V CDR1 and CDR2: MNHEY, SMNVEV (reference sequence). CDR3: CATAYRGLSNYGYTF. The CDR3 DNA follows: TGTGCCACCGCCTATCGGGGTCTGTCTAACTATGGCTACACCTTC.

This chain uses TRBV11-3 with TRBJ2-5; TRBD2 matches 7 bases. This CDR3 comprises 14 residues. Germline V gene sequence: CDR1 SGHNT, CDR2 YENEEA. Losses at the gene ends were 5 bases for V and 5 bases for J; bases not matched to a gene: 8. CDR3 coding DNA: TGTGCCAGCAGCCCCGACCGAGCGGGGGAGACCCAGTACTTC. It specifies CASSPDRAGETQYF.

The chain combines TRBV20-1 with TRBJ1-4, with TRBD1 as a possible D gene (6 bases). This CDR3 contains 11 residues. Per germline, CDR1 DFQATT and CDR2 SNEGSKA (reference sequence). The V end lost 7 bases, the J end lost 7 bases, and 10 bases lay between the germline ends. CDR3 coding DNA: TGCAGTGTCGGGACACCTGAAAAACTGTTTTTT. Residues: CSVGTPEKLFF.

J is TRBJ2-7 and V is TRBV11-2; 10 bases align to TRBD1. After removal of 3 bases from V and 2 bases from J, the junction contained 10 bases not matched to a gene. This CDR3 contains 17 residues. In germline, CDR1 is SGHAT, CDR2 FQNNGV. Written as DNA, the CDR3 is TGTGCCAGCAGCTTCGGGTCGGGACAGGGGATACCCTACGAGCAGTACTTC. The encoded protein is CASSFGSGQGIPYEQYF.